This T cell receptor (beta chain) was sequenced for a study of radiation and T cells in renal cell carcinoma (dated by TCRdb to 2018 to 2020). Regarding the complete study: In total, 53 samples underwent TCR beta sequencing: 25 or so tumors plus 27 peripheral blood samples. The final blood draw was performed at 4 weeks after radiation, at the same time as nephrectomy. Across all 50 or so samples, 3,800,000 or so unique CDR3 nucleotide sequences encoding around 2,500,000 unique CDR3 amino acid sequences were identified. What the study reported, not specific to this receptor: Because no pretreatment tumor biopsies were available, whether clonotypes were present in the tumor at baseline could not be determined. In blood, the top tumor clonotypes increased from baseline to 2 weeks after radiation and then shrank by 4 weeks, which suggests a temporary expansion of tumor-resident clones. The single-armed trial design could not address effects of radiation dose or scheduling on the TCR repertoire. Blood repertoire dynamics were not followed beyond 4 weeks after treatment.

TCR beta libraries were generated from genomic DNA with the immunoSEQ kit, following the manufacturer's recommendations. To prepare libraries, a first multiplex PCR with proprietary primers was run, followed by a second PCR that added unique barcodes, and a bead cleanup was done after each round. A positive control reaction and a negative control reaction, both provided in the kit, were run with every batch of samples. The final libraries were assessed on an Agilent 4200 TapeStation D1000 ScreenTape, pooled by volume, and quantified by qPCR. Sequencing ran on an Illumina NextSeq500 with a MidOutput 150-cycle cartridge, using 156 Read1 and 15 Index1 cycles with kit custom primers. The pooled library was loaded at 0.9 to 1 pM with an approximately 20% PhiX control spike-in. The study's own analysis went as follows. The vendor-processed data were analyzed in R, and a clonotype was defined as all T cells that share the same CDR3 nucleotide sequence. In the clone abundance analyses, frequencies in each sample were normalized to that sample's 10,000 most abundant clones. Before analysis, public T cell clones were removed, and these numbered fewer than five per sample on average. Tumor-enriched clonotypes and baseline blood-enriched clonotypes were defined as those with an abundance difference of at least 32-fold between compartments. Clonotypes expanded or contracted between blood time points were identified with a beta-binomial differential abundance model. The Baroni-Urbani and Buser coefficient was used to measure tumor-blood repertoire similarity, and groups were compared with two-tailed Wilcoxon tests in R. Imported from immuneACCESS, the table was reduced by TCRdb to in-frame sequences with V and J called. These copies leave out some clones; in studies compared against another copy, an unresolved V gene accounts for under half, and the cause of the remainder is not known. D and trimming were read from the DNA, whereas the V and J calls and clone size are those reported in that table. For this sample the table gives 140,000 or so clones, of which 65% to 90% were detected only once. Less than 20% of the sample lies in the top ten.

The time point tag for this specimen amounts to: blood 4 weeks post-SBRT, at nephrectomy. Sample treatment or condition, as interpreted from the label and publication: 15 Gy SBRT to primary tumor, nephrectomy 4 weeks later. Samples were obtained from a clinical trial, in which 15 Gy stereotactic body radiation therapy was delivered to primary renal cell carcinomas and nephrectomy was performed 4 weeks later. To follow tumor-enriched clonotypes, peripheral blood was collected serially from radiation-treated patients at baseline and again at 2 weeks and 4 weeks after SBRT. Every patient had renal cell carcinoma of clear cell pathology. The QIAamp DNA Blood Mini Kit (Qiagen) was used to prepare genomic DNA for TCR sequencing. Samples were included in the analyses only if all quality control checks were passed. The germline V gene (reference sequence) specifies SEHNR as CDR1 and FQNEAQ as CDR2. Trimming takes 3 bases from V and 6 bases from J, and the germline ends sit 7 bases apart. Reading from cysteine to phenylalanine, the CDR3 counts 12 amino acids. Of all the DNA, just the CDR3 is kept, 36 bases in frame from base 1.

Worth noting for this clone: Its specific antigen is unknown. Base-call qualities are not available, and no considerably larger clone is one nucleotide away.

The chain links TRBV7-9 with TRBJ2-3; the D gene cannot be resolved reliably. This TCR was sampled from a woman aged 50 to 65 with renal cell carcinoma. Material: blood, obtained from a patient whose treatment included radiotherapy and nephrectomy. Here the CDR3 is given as CASSFGYDTQYF. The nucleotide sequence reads TGTGCCAGCAGCTTCGGGTACGATACGCAGTATTTT.